The 12 T cell receptor beta chains below were found in one sample sequenced in a study of OX40 agonist ivuxolimab in advanced cancers. Sequenced by immunoSEQ multiplex PCR; TCRdb stores in-frame clones only, minus some. The data hold about 74,000 clones, with 65% to 90% observed a single time. Here the sequenced sample was CD4+ or CD8+ T cells sorted from blood, taken in a trial of the OX40 agonist ivuxolimab. The receptors were sampled from an adult with an advanced solid tumor such as melanoma, head and neck, liver or kidney cancer.

This chain links TRBV6-5 with TRBJ2-7; no reliable D call. Trimming pared 5 bases from V and 5 bases from J, leaving 13 bases between. The CDR3 extends over 13 amino acids. The germline CDR1 and CDR2 sequences are MNHEY and SVGAGI. The CDR3 nucleotides are TGTGCCAGCAGTGGCCTAAGTCTCCACGAGCAGTACTTC. Translating it yields CASSGLSLHEQYF.

CDR3 in amino acids: CASSPLPGEVTGELFF. The CDR3 DNA reads TGTGCCAGCAGCCCCCTTCCGGGAGAAGTCACCGGGGAGCTGTTTTTT. The V and J genes are TRBV9 and TRBJ2-2; possibly TRBD2 for D (6 bases). The V gene lost 4 bases and the J gene lost 4 bases, with 17 bases spanning the gap. The CDR3 is made up of 16 amino acids. Germline values: CDR1 SGDLS, CDR2 YYNGEE.

This chain uses TRBV7-9 with TRBJ2-1; D could derive from TRBD1 or TRBD2 (5 bases each). This CDR3 has 19 residues. V was clipped by 6 bases and J by 0 bases, with 24 bases between them. From germline, CDR1 is SEHNR and CDR2 FQNEAQ (reference sequence). DNA of the CDR3: TGTGCCAGCAGTTTACGGGCCACTGCTGGGGGAAACTCCTACAATGAGCAGTTCTTC. This codes for CASSLRATAGGNSYNEQFF.

The count of this clone is one. The rearrangement uses TRBV10-1 and TRBJ2-5; 9 bases agree with TRBD1. CDR3 length: 16 residues. CDR1 is WNHNN and CDR2 is SYGVQD in the germline V gene (reference sequence). V gave up 6 bases and J gave up 5 bases; unmatched junction bases: 13. The CDR3 protein is CASSLPGQGFSETQYF. For the CDR3, the DNA is TGCGCCAGCAGCCTTCCGGGACAGGGTTTTTCCGAGACCCAGTACTTC.

There are a few counts of this clone. The CDR3 DNA reads as TGTGCCAGCAGTCAAACACAGGGTTATGGCTACACCTTC. Translating gives CASSQTQGYGYTF. V gene TRBV28 combines with J gene TRBJ1-2, with a tentative D call TRBD1 (6 bases). The CDR3 has 13 residues. V lost 5 bases and J lost 5, with 12 bases in between. Germline V lookup: CDR1 MDHEN, CDR2 SYDVKM.

This clone was counted once. This rearrangement joins TRBV4-3 to TRBJ2-7; TRBD2 matches 7 bases. The J segment lost 7 bases and the V segment lost 0 bases, leaving 3 bases of the junction unmatched. Germline CDR1 is LGHNA and CDR2 is YSLEER. The CDR3 spans 13 residues. CDR3 sequence reads: CASSQDLGGEQYF. CDR3 nucleotide sequence: TGCGCCAGCAGCCAAGATTTGGGGGGGGAGCAGTACTTC.

A single count supports this clone. The chain uses TRBV6-1 and TRBJ2-7; 11 nucleotides agree with TRBD2. The J segment lost 5 bases and the V segment lost 6 bases, leaving 6 bases of the junction unmatched. CDR1 and CDR2 (germline): MNHNS, SASEGT. There are 14 residues in the CDR3. DNA for the CDR3: TGTGCCAGCAGACTAGCGGGAGAGGTGAACGAGCAGTACTTC. Protein sequence: CASRLAGEVNEQYF.

The chain combines TRBV28 with TRBJ1-5, with unresolved D. Germline V gene lookup returns CDR1 MDHEN and CDR2 SYDVKM. The length of the CDR3 is 18 residues. V dropped 3 bases and J dropped 1 base, with 19 bases sitting between them. The CDR3 nucleotides are TGTGCCAGCAGTTTCGTCCGACCGCTTGTTGGAAGCAATCAGCCCCAGCATTTT. Its translation is CASSFVRPLVGSNQPQHF.

The rearrangement uses TRBV5-8 and TRBJ1-5; no definite D call. The CDR3 extends over 15 amino acids. V lost 4 bases and J lost 0, with 11 bases in between. The germline CDR1 and CDR2 sequences are SGHTS and YDEGEE. DNA of the CDR3: TGTGCCAGCAGCCGTCTACCCAATAGCAATCAGCCCCAGCATTTT. Its protein is CASSRLPNSNQPQHF.

The CDR3 bases are TGTGCCAGTAGTATAACGGGGATAGGGGCCAACGTCCTGACTTTC. This translates into CASSITGIGANVLTF. V usage is TRBV19 and J usage is TRBJ2-6; D is possibly TRBD2 (5 bases). The CDR3 consists of 15 residues. Germline V lookup: CDR1 LNHDA, CDR2 SQIVND (reference sequence). The V gene lost 2 bases and the J gene lost 4 bases, with 9 bases spanning the gap.

This chain joins TRBV30 and TRBJ2-3; perhaps D is TRBD1 or TRBD2 (5 bases each). The CDR3 length is 14 residues. Germline V lookup: CDR1 GTSNPN, CDR2 SVGIG (reference sequence). V lost 3 bases and J lost 2, with 12 bases in between. CDR3 coding DNA: TGTGCCTGGAGCGAGGGGCTAGACACAGATACGCAGTATTTT. Translating gives CAWSEGLDTDTQYF.

This clone was picked up a small number of times. The chain joins TRBV12-2 to TRBJ2-7; the table's D call of TRBD1 was not tested on the DNA. TRBV12-2 is deemed a pseudogene. The CDR3 runs to 16 residues. CDR3 protein: CASRLAQVSSSYEQYF. The CDR3 nucleotides are TGTGCAAGTCGCTTAGCGCAGGTCTCCAGCTCCTACGAGCAGTACTTC.